This T cell receptor (beta chain) was profiled in a study of identical twins (dated by TCRdb to about 2016). Looking at the study overall: To test whether fetal clonotypes persist, this study deep-sequenced TCR alpha and beta repertoires from monozygotic twins, from unrelated adults of various ages, and from cord blood. Replicate twin experiments were performed at different times using different library preparation protocols to rule out contamination.

Only healthy Caucasian donors were included. Three pairs of female monozygotic twins, all aged roughly 18 to 30 years, were included in the twin cohort. Using Miltenyi CD45RO+ enrichment and human naive T-cell isolation kits, memory (CD45RO+) and naive T cells were isolated from PBMC. The CDR1 and CDR2 encoded by the germline V gene (reference sequence) are SSHAT and FNYEAQ. The CDR3 runs 13 residues from the cysteine to the phenylalanine. The entry retains the CDR3 DNA only, 39 bases that are in frame from base 1. Results and caveats for the whole study, not just this receptor: Zero-insertion analyses could be partly confounded by invariant T cells such as MAIT and iNKT, although diverse VJ usage argued against such confounding for most clonotypes. In monozygotic twins, recombination models systematically underestimated out-of-frame TCR alpha sharing, but the models matched the sharing seen between unrelated individuals. Out-of-frame TCR alpha sequences shared between twins showed an excess of low generation-probability sequences compared with coincidental sharing between unrelated individuals. In beta out-of-frame sequences, excess twin sharing was weaker, because having fewer shared sequences lowered the signal-to-noise ratio. Because the same donors could not be followed over many years, conclusions were based on cross-sectional statistical analysis. Fewer insertions were carried by abundant cord blood beta clonotypes, a similar but weaker trend appeared in young adult naive repertoires, and no such trend appeared in memory repertoires.

Library preparation used 5' RACE. Data came from an Illumina HiSeq 2000. A universal primer binding site was introduced by template switching, and a unique molecular identifier was present in the final cDNA, enabling accurate counting of TCR cDNA molecules. First-strand cDNA for TCR alpha and beta chains was synthesized from specific primers in the conserved constant-segment region. To control for contamination, every cDNA library carried two barcodes: a SMART-Mk sample barcode plus Illumina barcodes. TruSeq adapter sequences along with Illumina sample barcodes were introduced in two successive PCR steps. TCR alpha and beta cDNA libraries were sequenced on the Illumina HiSeq platform with custom primers. The study's own analysis went as follows. Unique molecular identifiers were extracted from raw reads with MiGEC, and CDR3 positions were determined with MiXCR. For each individual, recombination models were inferred using an EM algorithm with the repgenHMM and IGoR tools. The analysis of shared clonotypes was done with the tcR package in R, with sharing normalized by the product of cloneset sizes. To study raw recombination without the effects of thymic and clonal selection, out-of-frame nonproductive sequences were analyzed. TCRdb applied fastp at Q25 and MiXCR to the public reads, then kept only in-frame beta chains. Every CDR3 protein is listed once, alongside the most common genes and DNA of its rows. TCRdb, not the authors, supplied the V and J calls. A total of fewer than 250,000 distinct CDR3 sequences appear in this sample, around 8.1% of them only once. 1.9% of the sample is in the top ten clones.

In regard to this clonotype: Its cognate antigen has yet to be identified. A junction boundary mismatches the germline segment, possibly from a read error.

The data also belong to a second study, concerning yellow fever vaccine responses in identical twins. Taken from the second paper: The T cell response to vaccination in identical twins was reported by the authors to appear partly convergent and partly personalized. The study precisely tracked vaccine-responding T cell clones in identical twins.

What was sequenced was memory (CD45RO+) T cells sorted from blood. The meaning of the sample's cell subset or site label: CD45RO+ enriched T cells. This clonotype was obtained from a woman younger than 30 in good health. The receptor chain draws on TRBV7-7 and TRBJ2-1, with the D segment identity uncertain. The DNA sequence follows: TGTGCTAGCAGCATCAAGCGTTACAATGAGCAGTTCTTC. Protein translation: CASSIKRYNEQFF. This CDR3, with the reference TRBV7-7 and TRBJ2-1 proteins standing in past its ends, gives the full variable domain GAGVSQSPRYKVTKRGQDVTLRCDPISSHATLYWYQQALGQGPEFLTYFNYEAQPDKSGLPSDRFSAERPEGSISTLTIQRTEQRDSAMYRCASSIKRYNEQFFGPGTRLTVL.